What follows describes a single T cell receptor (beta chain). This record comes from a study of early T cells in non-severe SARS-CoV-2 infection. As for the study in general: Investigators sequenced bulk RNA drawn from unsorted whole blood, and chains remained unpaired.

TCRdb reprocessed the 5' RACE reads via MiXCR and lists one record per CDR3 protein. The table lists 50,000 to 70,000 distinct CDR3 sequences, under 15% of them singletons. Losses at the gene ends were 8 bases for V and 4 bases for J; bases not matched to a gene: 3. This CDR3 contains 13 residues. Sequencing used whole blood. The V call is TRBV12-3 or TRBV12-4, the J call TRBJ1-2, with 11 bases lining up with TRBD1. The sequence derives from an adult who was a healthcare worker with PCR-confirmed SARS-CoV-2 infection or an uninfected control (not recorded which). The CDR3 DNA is TGTGCCAGCCTCGGGACAGGGGGCTATGGCTACACCTTC. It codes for CASLGTGGYGYTF.